The rows below give T cell receptor beta chains drawn from one sample of a study of T cells in Graves' hyperthyroidism and ophthalmopathy. TCRdb recomputed calls from the multiplex PCR reads with MiXCR, one row per CDR3 protein. The table has around 300,000 distinct CDR3 sequences, over 20% seen once. Sequencing was carried out using blood. These receptors were obtained from a man younger than 40 with Graves' ophthalmopathy. CDR3s include the opening cysteine and the closing phenylalanine or tryptophan. Fields, in order: V gene, J gene, D gene, clone size, CDR3 DNA, CDR3 protein. A D gene is named only where the DNA matches it firmly. Where a row states a size, it is once, few, many or the class of an expanded clone; other rows omit it.

TRBV7-9,TRBJ2-7,TRBD2,few,TGTGCCAGCAGCTCCCTAGCGGGAGGACTCAGAGGTCCCGAGCAGTACTTC,CASSSLAGGLRGPEQYF
TRBV18,TRBJ2-2,TRBD1,NA,TGTGCCAGCTCACCCGGGACAGTCGCGAACACCGGGGAGCTGTTTTTT,CASSPGTVANTGELFF
TRBV5-1,TRBJ1-2,NA,NA,TGCGCCAGCAGCCCCCGCGAAAGGTCTGGCTACACCTTC,CASSPRERSGYTF
TRBV6-2/TRBV6-3,TRBJ2-7,NA,few,TGTGCCAGCAGTTACGAGAGAGGGGCCCGGTCCTACGAGCAGTACTTC,CASSYERGARSYEQYF
TRBV28,TRBJ2-5,TRBD1,NA,TGTGCCAGCAGGGGAACAGGGGGCGAGCACTTC,CASRGTGGEHF
TRBV12-3/TRBV12-4,TRBJ2-7,TRBD1,few,TGTGCCAGCAGTTTATTCACAGGGGCCGCCGCCTACGAGCAGTACTTC,CASSLFTGAAAYEQYF
TRBV29-1,TRBJ2-7,NA,many,TGCAGCGTTATCCCGGGGAATAGTTACGAGCAGTACTTC,CSVIPGNSYEQYF
TRBV7-3,TRBJ2-5,TRBD1,few,TGTGCCAGCAGCTTATTTGGCAGGGGGTCCCAAGAGACCCAGTACTTC,CASSLFGRGSQETQYF
TRBV5-1,TRBJ2-3,TRBD2,many,TGCGCCAGCAGCTTGGAGCGGGAGGGAGATACGCAGTATTTT,CASSLEREGDTQYF
TRBV7-2,TRBJ2-7,NA,NA,TGTGCCAGCAGCCCCCCCTCGCGCCTAGCGATGAGCGAGCAGTGCTTC,CASSPPSRLAMSEQCF
TRBV30,TRBJ2-3,NA,few,TGTGCCTGGAGTGTAGTCGCGTCTAGCACAGATACGCAGTATTTT,CAWSVVASSTDTQYF
TRBV6-2/TRBV6-3,TRBJ2-3,TRBD2,many,TGTGCCAGCAGGACTAGCGGGTTCAGAAGCACAGATACGCAGTATTTT,CASRTSGFRSTDTQYF
TRBV28,TRBJ2-2,NA,NA,TGTGCCAGCAGTTTATGGGAGTCGGGGATTGGGCCTGACGGCGGGAACACCGGGGAGCTGTTTTTT,CASSLWESGIGPDGGNTGELFF
TRBV30,TRBJ2-1,TRBD2,NA,TGTGCCTGGAGAGAACCCCGCGGGAGTATAAACAATGAGCAGTTCTTC,CAWREPRGSINNEQFF
TRBV12-3/TRBV12-4,TRBJ2-4,NA,NA,TGTGCCAGCAGCCCGGCGGGATTAAACATTCAGTACTTC,CASSPAGLNIQYF
TRBV11-2,TRBJ2-7,NA,many,TGTGCCAGCAGCTTAGCTAAGGGGGTTGCCTACGAGCAGTACTTC,CASSLAKGVAYEQYF
TRBV19,TRBJ2-7,NA,NA,TGTGCCAGTAGTTTCGGGAGCGCCTACGAGCAGTACTTC,CASSFGSAYEQYF
TRBV5-1,TRBJ2-1,TRBD2,NA,TGTGCCAGCAGCTTCACTAGCGGGAGTGGGAATGAGCAGTTCTTC,CASSFTSGSGNEQFF
TRBV15,TRBJ1-5,NA,once,TGTGCCACCAGCAGAGATGAGAACAGCTATAGCAATCAGCCCCAGCATTTT,CATSRDENSYSNQPQHF
TRBV5-1,TRBJ2-3,NA,few,TGCGCCAGCAGCTTGCGTCAAGGACCAGATACGCAGTATTTT,CASSLRQGPDTQYF
TRBV12-3/TRBV12-4,TRBJ1-2,NA,many,TGTGCCAGCACCCCGGACAGACTCTATGGCTACACCTTC,CASTPDRLYGYTF
TRBV6-1,TRBJ2-2,TRBD2,NA,TGTGCCAGCAGCCCCCTGACTAGCGGGTTAGGGGAGCTGTTTTTT,CASSPLTSGLGELFF
TRBV4-1,TRBJ2-7,NA,few,TGCGCCAGCAGCCCCGGGGTCCAAGCCTACGAGCAGTACTTC,CASSPGVQAYEQYF
TRBV5-6,TRBJ1-5,TRBD1,NA,TGTGCCAGCAGCGGATCGGGACAGGGGATAAATCAGCCCCAGCATTTT,CASSGSGQGINQPQHF
TRBV15,TRBJ1-5,NA,NA,TGTGCCACCAGCAGAGGAGTCGGGGGGAGCAATCAGCCCCAGCATTTT,CATSRGVGGSNQPQHF
TRBV10-2,TRBJ2-7,NA,NA,TGCGCCAGCGGGGGAAGAGTATACGAGCAGTACTTC,CASGGRVYEQYF
TRBV20-1,TRBJ2-7,TRBD2,many,TGCAGTGCTCGGACTAGCTCCTACGAGCAGTACTTC,CSARTSSYEQYF
TRBV7-2,TRBJ2-1,NA,many,TGTGCCAGCAGCTTAGATACCCCTATGATCCCCTACAATGAGCAGTTCTTC,CASSLDTPMIPYNEQFF
TRBV11-3,TRBJ2-1,NA,NA,TGTGCCAGTAGTCTCTCCCACTTGCGAAGCTCCTACAATGAGCAGTTCTTC,CASSLSHLRSSYNEQFF
TRBV7-6,TRBJ2-3,TRBD2,many,TGTGCCAGCAGCTTAACTAGCGAAGACACAGATACGCAGTATTTT,CASSLTSEDTDTQYF
TRBV28,TRBJ1-3,NA,few,TGTGCCAGCAGTCCCGGGACTTTTGGAAACACCATATATTTT,CASSPGTFGNTIYF
TRBV7-3,TRBJ2-3,TRBD2,many,TGTGCCAGCAGCTTATCGGGGGGAGCGAGCACAGATACGCAGTATTTT,CASSLSGGASTDTQYF
TRBV2,TRBJ2-3,NA,NA,TGTGCCAGCAGTGAAGCGCTAGGCGGAGCCTCCCTCTTGACCACAGATACGCAGTATTTT,CASSEALGGASLLTTDTQYF
TRBV9,TRBJ2-1,NA,NA,TGTGCCAGCAGCTTAGGACTCCTCTACAATGAGCAGTTCTTC,CASSLGLLYNEQFF
TRBV5-1,TRBJ1-2,NA,many,TGCGCCAGCAGCTTGCGGGAATCTAACTATGGCTACACCTTC,CASSLRESNYGYTF
TRBV7-3,TRBJ2-2,TRBD1,NA,TGTGCCAGCAGCTCAACGACAGGGGGTGTCACCGGGGAGCTGTTTTTT,CASSSTTGGVTGELFF
TRBV6-1,TRBJ1-2,NA,NA,TGTGCCGCCCGGGCAAACTATGGCTACACCTTC,CAARANYGYTF
TRBV7-9,TRBJ2-3,NA,NA,TGTGCCAGCAGCTTAAGTCAGACCACAGATACGCAGTATTTT,CASSLSQTTDTQYF
TRBV11-2,TRBJ2-1,TRBD2,many,TGTGCCAGCAGCTTAGATAGGGCGGGAGGGGGATGGGATGAGCAGTTCTTC,CASSLDRAGGGWDEQFF
TRBV7-6,TRBJ2-5,NA,NA,TGTGCCAGCAGCTTAGCGTTTGCTAGCCAAGAGACCCAGTACTTC,CASSLAFASQETQYF
TRBV6-1,TRBJ2-5,NA,NA,TGTGCCAGCAGTCCCCGCCCCTCGGGGGCTCGGGAGACCCAGTACTTC,CASSPRPSGARETQYF
TRBV2,TRBJ1-5,TRBD1,many,TGTGCCAGCCGGGGACAGAGCAATCAGCCCCAGCATTTT,CASRGQSNQPQHF
TRBV4-1,TRBJ1-4,NA,few,TGCGCCAGCAGGCCCAACCGAGGACCGGCAACTAATGAAAAACTGTTTTTT,CASRPNRGPATNEKLFF
TRBV20-1,TRBJ2-1,TRBD2,NA,TGCAGTGCTTCACCCATCCGGGAGGCCGACTACAATGAGCAGTTCTTC,CSASPIREADYNEQFF
TRBV18,TRBJ2-3,TRBD2,many,TGTGCCAGCTCATCGACTAGCGGGAGATTCACAGATACGCAGTATTTT,CASSSTSGRFTDTQYF
TRBV27,TRBJ2-1,NA,few,TGTGCCAGCAAACGTCTCCGCTACAATGAGCAGTTCTTC,CASKRLRYNEQFF
TRBV6-2/TRBV6-3,TRBJ1-1,NA,few,TGTGCCAGCAGTGACCCCGGGGGGGGCCGGAAAGCTTTCTTT,CASSDPGGGRKAFF
TRBV12-3/TRBV12-4,TRBJ1-3,NA,few,TGTGCCAGCAGACCCGGAGGGGACGCTGGAAACACCATATATTTT,CASRPGGDAGNTIYF
TRBV6-2/TRBV6-3,TRBJ2-3,NA,few,TGTGCCAGCAGTACGGATGGCGGATCGGATACGCAGTATTTT,CASSTDGGSDTQYF
TRBV6-1,TRBJ1-1,TRBD1,NA,TGTGCCAGCAGCCCGACAGGGGAACGGACTGAAGCTTTCTTT,CASSPTGERTEAFF
TRBV19,TRBJ1-2,NA,once,TGTGCCAGTAGTAAATTGACAGACTATGGCTACACCTTC,CASSKLTDYGYTF
TRBV5-6,TRBJ1-2,TRBD1,NA,TGTGCCAGCAGCGTAAGACAGGGGGCAAACTATGGCTACACCTTC,CASSVRQGANYGYTF
TRBV5-1,TRBJ2-2,NA,NA,TGCGCCAGCAGCCAGGTCCAAGGCGCCGGGGAGCTGTTTTTT,CASSQVQGAGELFF
TRBV13,TRBJ1-3,NA,few,TGTGCCAGCAGCTTACAACAGGGAGGAAACACCATATATTTT,CASSLQQGGNTIYF
TRBV15,TRBJ1-1,NA,few,TGTGCCACCAGCAGAGATAGTGGGCAGGGGGAAGCTTTCTTT,CATSRDSGQGEAFF